The 19 T cell receptor beta chains in this list originate from one sample, sequenced in a study of CD8+CD57+ T cells in acquired aplastic anemia. Profiling of TCR beta VDJ combinations and CDR3 sequences used genomic DNA as template. TCRdb re-called the reads with MiXCR, one entry per CDR3 protein. The sample yields 310,000 or so distinct CDR3 sequences, approximately 60% seen once. The authors sequenced patients whose flow cytometry had shown CD8+CD57+ cell expansion. Source material: sorted CD4+, CD8+, or CD8+CD57+ T cells (not recorded which) from PBMCs. The receptors originated from a human donor with aplastic anemia.

A remark on this clonotype: This clone may be a read error of a much larger clone one base away. The rearrangement uses TRBV9 and TRBJ2-2, with D perhaps TRBD2 (5 bases). Germline CDR1 reads SGDLS; CDR2 reads YYNGEE. This CDR3 is built from 12 residues. CDR3 nucleotides: TGTGCCAGCAGCGTTAGGACCGGGAAGCTGTTTTTT. Its translation: CASSVRTGKLFF.

This chain joins TRBV5-1 and TRBJ2-5, with 9 positions matching TRBD2. The V gene end was trimmed by 4 bases and the J gene end by 5 bases; junction bases not matched to a gene: 9. The CDR3 is 15 residues long. Germline loops: CDR1 SGHRS, CDR2 YFSETQ. The CDR3: CASSPTAGGGETQYF. DNA of the CDR3: TGCGCCAGCAGCCCGACAGCGGGGGGTGGTGAGACCCAGTACTTC. Looking up the rest from reference TRBV5-1 and TRBJ2-5 gives the full variable domain: KAGVTQTPRYLIKTRGQQVTLSCSPISGHRSVSWYQQTPGQGLQFLFEYFSETQRNKGNFPGRFSGRQFSNSRSEMNVSTLELGDSALYLCASSPTAGGGETQYFGPGTRLLVL.

Comments on this clonotype: The CDR3 ends on some other residue instead of the conserved phenylalanine or tryptophan, so this is likely a read error. V gene TRBV6-1 combines with J gene TRBJ1-1; the D is unclear. V gave up 6 bases and J gave up 3 bases, with 17 bases separating them. The CDR3 totals 15 residues. The germline V gene encodes CDR1 MNHNS and CDR2 SASEGT. The DNA for the CDR3 is TGTGCCAGCAGCGATCGAAGGCAGGAGGACACTGAAGCTTTCCTT. Its protein is CASSDRRQEDTEAFL.

J is TRBJ1-2 and V is TRBV29-1, with D possibly being TRBD1 (6 bases). Trimming removed 4 bases at V and 7 bases at J, with 13 bases between. This CDR3 has 12 residues. Per the germline V gene, CDR1 is SQVTM and CDR2 is ANQGSEA. CDR3 in amino acids: CSVGGGQSGYTF. The CDR3 DNA is TGCAGCGTTGGAGGAGGACAGAGTGGCTACACCTTC.

The chain links TRBV6-6 to TRBJ2-7, with 10 bases that match TRBD2. Unmatched junction bases numbered 9, after V lost 2 bases and J lost 2 bases. The CDR3 loop spans 17 amino acids. Germline CDR1 MNHNY, CDR2 SVGAGI (reference sequence). CDR3 sequence reads: CASSYGNSGGSTYEQYF. The CDR3 DNA follows: TGTGCCAGCAGTTACGGGAATAGCGGGGGGTCTACCTACGAGCAGTACTTC.

The V call is TRBV10-3, the J call TRBJ2-3; D not certain. Germline assignment: CDR1 ENHRY and CDR2 SYGVKD. This CDR3 has 14 residues. Deletions cut 8 bases from V and 0 bases from J, with 12 bases between. The CDR3 DNA reads TGTGCCATCCCCGACCCTGGTAGCACAGATACGCAGTATTTT. Amino acids: CAIPDPGSTDTQYF.

Ten or more counts support this clonotype. This sequence joins TRBV7-3 and TRBJ1-6; D is unresolved. The CDR3 runs to 13 residues. V lost 0 bases, J lost 6 bases, and 3 bases lay in between. Germline V CDR1 and CDR2: SGHTA, FQGTGA. CDR3: CASSLTVNSPLHF. The CDR3 coding sequence is TGTGCCAGCAGCTTAACCGTTAATTCACCCCTCCACTTT. Based on the CDR3 plus reference TRBV7-3 and TRBJ1-6, the full variable domain is GAGVSQTPSNKVTEKGKYVELRCDPISGHTALYWYRQSLGQGPEFLIYFQGTGAADDSGLPNDRFFAVRPEGSVSTLKIQRTERGDSAVYLCASSLTVNSPLHFGNGTRLTVT.

This clonotype was counted at least ten times. J is TRBJ2-7 and V is TRBV11-2, with D perhaps matching TRBD2 (6 bases). Germline assignment: CDR1 SGHAT and CDR2 FQNNGV. With 5 bases removed from V and 4 bases from J, the gap between germline ends came to 21 bases. This CDR3 spans 16 amino acids. The chain's CDR3 is CASSTQRVSGSYEQYF. CDR3 sequence (DNA): TGTGCCAGCAGCACTCAGAGGGTTAGCGGCTCGTACGAGCAGTACTTC.

This clonotype was counted at least ten times. The chain joins TRBV3-1 to TRBJ2-7, with D unresolved. Germline V gene sequence: CDR1 LGHDT, CDR2 YNNKEL (reference sequence). The CDR3 loop spans 17 amino acids. V lost 4 bases, J lost 2 bases, and 21 bases lay in between. This CDR3 reads CASSPTHLRTGPYEQYF. CDR3 sequence (DNA): TGTGCCAGCAGCCCCACCCACCTTCGCACCGGGCCCTACGAGCAGTACTTC.

The chain joins TRBV5-6 to TRBJ1-2, with a possible D match to TRBD1 (5 bases). The CDR3 runs to 13 residues. The V end lost 3 bases, the J end lost 7 bases, and 13 bases lay between the germline ends. Per the germline V gene, CDR1 is SGHDT and CDR2 is YYEEEE. The CDR3 sequence: CASSSFQGSGYTF. In nucleotides, the CDR3 is TGTGCCAGCAGCTCATTTCAGGGTAGTGGCTACACCTTC.

This clonotype has more than one count but fewer than ten. The chain carries TRBV12-3 or TRBV12-4 and TRBJ2-5; TRBD2 matches at 7 bases. V dropped 6 bases and J dropped 4; count of bases not matched to a gene: 8. The CDR3 extends over 14 amino acids. The CDR3 nucleotides are TGTGCCAGCAGATCTACTAGCGAACGAGAGACCCAGTACTTC. Translating it yields CASRSTSERETQYF.

DNA of the CDR3: TGTGCCAGCAGTGAATTTTCGGGGACAGGGTTCTCTCTAGCGGGAGGTTACCAAGAGACCCAGTACTTC. Translated, it gives CASSEFSGTGFSLAGGYQETQYF. The chain couples TRBV25-1 to TRBJ2-5; 11 bases agree with TRBD2. Germline V gives CDR1 MGHDK, CDR2 SYGVNS. The CDR3 covers 23 residues. J lost 0 bases, V lost 1 base, and 22 bases had no gene match.

The genes are TRBV7-9 and TRBJ1-6, with D possibly matching TRBD1 (6 bases). This CDR3 spans 16 amino acids. V dropped 0 bases and J dropped 10 bases, with 16 bases sitting between them. CDR1 is SEHNR and CDR2 is FQNEAQ in the germline V gene (reference sequence). CDR3 nucleotide sequence: TGTGCCAGCAGCTTAGCGGGGGGCGCTCGCAGCTCACCCCTCCACTTT. Protein sequence: CASSLAGGARSSPLHF.

This clonotype was recorded only once. A read error may explain this, as a much larger clone is one base away. The rearrangement links TRBV3-1 to TRBJ2-1, with 8 bases lining up with TRBD2. CDR1 is LGHDT and CDR2 is YNNKEL in the germline V gene (reference sequence). This CDR3 has 12 amino acids. CDR3 amino acids: CASGQAGGAAFF. The CDR3 nucleotides are TGTGCCAGCGGCCAAGCCGGGGGGGCCGCGTTCTTC.

Concerning this clonotype itself: An end of the junction differs from the germline gene, which may be a read error. This rearrangement joins TRBV27 to TRBJ2-7; 12 positions agree with TRBD2. The germline CDR1 and CDR2 sequences are MNHEY and SMNVEV (reference sequence). The CDR3 loop spans 18 amino acids. The CDR3 DNA reads TGTGCCAGCAGTTTATACACACCGACTAGCGGGAGCTCCTGCGAGCAGTACTTC. Its protein is CASSLYTPTSGSSCEQYF.

The rearrangement links TRBV7-9 to TRBJ2-1; 14 bases agree with TRBD2. J lost 7 bases, V lost 5 bases, and 4 bases had no gene match. From germline, CDR1 is SEHNR and CDR2 FQNEAQ (reference sequence). The CDR3 covers 15 residues. The CDR3 loop is CASSARLAGGNEQFF. The CDR3 DNA reads TGTGCCAGCAGCGCGAGACTAGCGGGGGGGAATGAGCAGTTCTTC. Full variable domain (rest looked up from reference TRBV7-9 and TRBJ2-1): DTGVSQNPRHKITKRGQNVTFRCDPISEHNRLYWYRQTLGQGPEFLTYFQNEAQLEKSRLLSDRFSAERPKGSFSTLEIQRTEQGDSAMYLCASSARLAGGNEQFFGPGTRLTVL.

CDR3 in DNA: TGCAGTGCTGCCTCAGGGGGCACTGAAGCTTTCTTT. This encodes CSAASGGTEAFF. The chain employs TRBV20-1 and TRBJ1-1; TRBD1 agrees at 7 bases. CDR1 and CDR2 (germline): DFQATT, SNEGSKA (reference sequence). This CDR3 is built from 12 residues. The ends lost 5 bases at V and 4 bases at J; junction bases unmatched: 4.

This clonotype has just a few counts. The chain joins TRBV20-1 to TRBJ2-7; D is unclear. Trimming removed 8 bases at V and 4 bases at J, with 12 bases between. The CDR3 loop spans 11 amino acids. CDR1 and CDR2 from the germline V gene are DFQATT and SNEGSKA (reference sequence). CDR3 coding DNA: TGCAGTCCGCGGCGGCGGTACGAGCAGTACTTC. This sequence encodes CSPRRRYEQYF.

This clonotype was detected ten times or more. This chain links TRBV9 with TRBJ2-7, with 8 bases that match TRBD1. This CDR3 is 14 amino acids long. With V trimmed by 3 bases and J by 6 bases, 8 bases remained unmatched. Germline V gene sequence: CDR1 SGDLS, CDR2 YYNGEE. The CDR3 loop is CASSATGASAEQYF. In DNA form, the CDR3 reads TGTGCCAGCAGCGCGACAGGGGCGAGCGCCGAGCAGTACTTC.